This is a list of T cell receptor beta chains from one sample in a study of blood T cell repertoires in COVID-19. The method was immunoSEQ multiplex PCR; TCRdb's version includes in-frame clones alone and lacks a portion of them. Here the sample spans a few hundred thousand clones, around 91% being singletons. The sequencing input was PBMCs or T cells enriched from blood (not recorded which). The source of these receptors is a woman under 30 in a cohort exposed to, infected with or recovered from COVID-19 (not recorded which). The CDR3 runs from the conserved cysteine through the conserved F or W. D genes are given only for firm matches. A clone size is listed for some rows: how often the clone was seen (once, few, many), or a class if it is expanded.

>TRBV5-6|TRBD1|TRBJ1-5|-
CASSSGQGRRGWGPQHF
TGTGCCAGCAGCTCGGGACAGGGGCGACGGGGATGGGGGCCCCAGCATTTT
>TRBV5-6|TRBD1|TRBJ1-1|-
CASSLELGQGKNTEAFF
TGTGCCAGCAGCTTGGAACTCGGACAGGGAAAGAACACTGAAGCTTTCTTT
>TRBV5-8|-|TRBJ1-3|once
CASSFEGRNTIYF
TGTGCCAGCAGCTTCGAGGGGAGGAACACCATATATTTT
>TRBV28|-|TRBJ2-1|-
CASSLSFGNEQFF
TGTGCCAGCAGTTTGTCGTTCGGGAATGAGCAGTTCTTC
>TRBV6-1|-|TRBJ2-1|-
CASSEGFEQFF
TGTGCCAGCAGTGAGGGCTTTGAGCAGTTCTTC
>TRBV5-4|TRBD1|TRBJ1-4|-
CASSPQGAGEEKLFF
TGTGCCAGCAGCCCTCAGGGGGCAGGGGAAGAAAAACTGTTTTTT
>TRBV28|TRBD1|TRBJ2-1|-
CASSPGDRNHNEQFF
TGTGCCAGCAGCCCGGGGGACAGGAACCACAATGAGCAGTTCTTC
>TRBV10-2|TRBD2|TRBJ2-1|-
CASSEGLAGRVQFF
TGCGCCAGCAGTGAGGGGCTAGCGGGAAGGGTGCAGTTCTTC
>TRBV28|TRBD1|TRBJ1-1|-
CASRLTGALGGGEAFF
TGTGCCAGCAGACTGACAGGGGCCCTAGGGGGAGGTGAAGCTTTCTTT
>TRBV18|-|TRBJ2-7|-
CASSPMTESYEQYF
TGTGCCAGCTCACCCATGACAGAATCCTACGAGCAGTACTTC
>TRBV7-9|TRBD2|TRBJ2-5|-
CASSQSSGRTWERGTQYF
TGTGCCAGCAGCCAATCTAGCGGGAGGACCTGGGAGCGGGGGACCCAGTACTTC
>TRBV4-1|-|TRBJ1-2|-
CASSPHRKIYGYTF
TGCGCCAGCAGCCCCCACAGGAAAATCTATGGCTACACCTTC
>TRBV7-8|TRBD1|TRBJ2-5|-
CASSVRDSQETQYF
TGTGCCAGCAGCGTCCGGGACAGCCAAGAGACCCAGTACTTC
>TRBV19|-|TRBJ1-1|-
CASRRELNTEAFF
TGTGCCAGTAGGAGAGAACTGAACACTGAAGCTTTCTTT
>TRBV5-6|-|TRBJ2-7|-
CASSLAGSYEQYF
TGTGCCAGCAGCTTGGCCGGGTCCTACGAGCAGTACTTC
>TRBV2|-|TRBJ2-5|-
CASRSETVIETQYF
TGTGCCAGCAGATCCGAAACAGTTATCGAGACCCAGTACTTC
>TRBV27|-|TRBJ1-1|-
CASSFDRNGPEAFF
TGTGCCAGCAGTTTCGACAGGAATGGCCCTGAAGCTTTCTTT
>TRBV12-3/TRBV12-4|-|TRBJ2-7|-
CASSFTYEQYF
TGTGCCAGCAGTTTCACCTACGAGCAGTACTTC
>TRBV10-1|-|TRBJ1-5|-
CASNRAGSGLRPQHF
TGCGCCTCAAACCGGGCAGGTTCAGGACTTCGGCCCCAGCATTTT